This section outlines one T cell receptor beta chain sequence together with its context. Antigen specificity is unknown. This record belongs to a study of Graves' ophthalmopathy and Graves' hyperthyroidism. For the study at large: Hyperthyroidism counted as stable given no ophthalmopathy within 18 months of follow-up.

General study findings and limits: A 13-signature model separated ophthalmopathy from stable hyperthyroidism, about 90% sensitivity, 81.08% specificity.

The authors amplified TCR beta CDR3 regions, and they did so from RNA transcripts for repertoire sequencing. First-round RT-PCR used HTBI primers; second-round multiplex PCR followed. TCRdb re-called the multiplex PCR reads through MiXCR, storing one row per CDR3 protein. The sample carries approximately 540,000 distinct CDR3 sequences, 39% recorded once. The V gene end was trimmed by 10 bases and the J gene end by 4 bases; junction bases not matched to a gene: 10. The CDR3 contains 14 residues. Germline V gene sequence: CDR1 ENHRY, CDR2 SYGVKD. The sequenced sample was peripheral blood or thyroid tissue (not recorded which). The TCR sequence derives from an adult man with Graves' hyperthyroidism. V gene TRBV10-3 combines with J gene TRBJ1-5; the match to TRBD1 covers 7 bases. The CDR3 loop is CASRSGTANQPQHF. CDR3 nucleotide sequence: TGTGCCAGCAGATCCGGGACAGCTAATCAGCCCCAGCATTTT.